The clone carrying this T cell receptor beta chain was detected a few times. What it binds is not known. Germline is not matched at one junction end, which may reflect a read error. This sample is drawn from a study of blood T cells in healthy people across ages. At the level of the study: Capture via template switching afforded approximately one barcoded beta molecule per two T cells. Points from the study as a whole: The study lacked donor CMV status, which possibly confounded expanded clonotype changes. Without sorted subsets, naive and antigen-experienced compartments could not be conclusively compared.

The CDR3 extends over 13 amino acids. Germline CDR1 ENHRY, CDR2 SYGVKD. Alongside a J-beta primer mix, a sample-barcoded 5' primer served in a second PCR lasting about 7 to 12 cycles. Each cDNA was tagged by a template-switch adaptor containing 12 random nucleotides. TCRdb called the 5' RACE reads again in MiXCR, with one record for every CDR3 protein. The sample shows some 1.6 million distinct CDR3 sequences, 34% of them seen only once. The rearrangement uses TRBV10-3 and TRBJ2-7; D tentatively reads TRBD1 or TRBD2 (6 bases each). The clonotype was recovered from a woman aged 25 to 39 in good health. The sample was blood. CDR3 sequence (DNA): TGTGCCAGCGCAAGGGGGGATAACTACGGGCAGTACTTC. This translates into CASARGDNYGQYF.